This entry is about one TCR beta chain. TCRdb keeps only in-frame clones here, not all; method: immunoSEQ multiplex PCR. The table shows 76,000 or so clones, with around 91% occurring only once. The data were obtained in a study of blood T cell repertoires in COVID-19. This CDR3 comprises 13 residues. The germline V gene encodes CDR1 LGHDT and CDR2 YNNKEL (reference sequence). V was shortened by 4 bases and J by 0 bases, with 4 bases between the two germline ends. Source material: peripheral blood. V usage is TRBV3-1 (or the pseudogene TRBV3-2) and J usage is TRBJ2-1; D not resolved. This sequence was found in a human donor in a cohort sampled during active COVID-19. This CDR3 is CASSLSSYNEQFF. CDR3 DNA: TGTGCCAGCAGCCTCAGCTCCTACAATGAGCAGTTCTTC.